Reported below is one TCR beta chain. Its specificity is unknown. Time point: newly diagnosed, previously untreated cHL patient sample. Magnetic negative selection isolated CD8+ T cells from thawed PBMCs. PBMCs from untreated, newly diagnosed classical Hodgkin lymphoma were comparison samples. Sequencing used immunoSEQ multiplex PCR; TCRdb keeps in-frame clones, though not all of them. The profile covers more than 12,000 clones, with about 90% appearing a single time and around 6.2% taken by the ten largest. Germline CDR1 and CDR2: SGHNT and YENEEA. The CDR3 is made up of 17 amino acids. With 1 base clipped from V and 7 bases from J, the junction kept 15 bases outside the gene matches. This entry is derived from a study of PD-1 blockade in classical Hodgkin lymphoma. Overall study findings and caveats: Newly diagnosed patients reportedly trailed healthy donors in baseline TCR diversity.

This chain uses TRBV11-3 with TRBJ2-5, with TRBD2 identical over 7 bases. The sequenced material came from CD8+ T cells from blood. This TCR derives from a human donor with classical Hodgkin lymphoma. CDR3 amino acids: CASSLVRVWGGKVTQYF. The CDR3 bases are TGTGCCAGCAGCTTAGTTCGCGTATGGGGAGGGAAGGTGACCCAGTACTTC.